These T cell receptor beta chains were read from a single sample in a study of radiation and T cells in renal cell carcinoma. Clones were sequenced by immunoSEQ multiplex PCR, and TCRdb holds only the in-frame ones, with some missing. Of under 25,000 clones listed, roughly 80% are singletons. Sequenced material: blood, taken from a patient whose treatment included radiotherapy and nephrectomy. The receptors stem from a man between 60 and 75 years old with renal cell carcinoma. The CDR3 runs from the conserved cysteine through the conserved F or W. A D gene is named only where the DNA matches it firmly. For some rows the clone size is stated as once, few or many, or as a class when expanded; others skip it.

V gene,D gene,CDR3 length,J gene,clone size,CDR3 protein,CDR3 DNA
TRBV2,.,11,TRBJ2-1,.,CASSGRIEQFF,TGTGCCAGCTCGGGCAGGATTGAGCAGTTCTTC
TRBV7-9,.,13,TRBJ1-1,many,CASSLYANTEAFF,TGTGCCAGCAGCTTATACGCGAACACTGAAGCTTTCTTT
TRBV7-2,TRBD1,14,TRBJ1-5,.,CASSSDRGHQPQHF,TGTGCCAGCAGCTCTGACAGGGGACATCAGCCCCAGCATTTT
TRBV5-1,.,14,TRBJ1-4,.,CASSFGGTNEKLFF,TGCGCCAGCAGCTTCGGGGGAACTAATGAAAAACTGTTTTTT
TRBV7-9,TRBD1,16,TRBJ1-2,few,CASSLAIDRGRGGYTF,TGTGCCAGCAGCTTAGCTATCGACAGGGGGCGCGGTGGCTACACCTTC
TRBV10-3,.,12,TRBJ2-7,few,CAISESAYEQYF,TGTGCCATCAGTGAGTCAGCCTACGAGCAGTACTTC
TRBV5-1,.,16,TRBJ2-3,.,CASSRGSDARTDTQYF,TGCGCCAGCAGCCGGGGTTCTGATGCCCGCACAGATACGCAGTATTTT
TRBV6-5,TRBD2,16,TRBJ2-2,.,CASSYFSGRIAGELFF,TGTGCCAGCAGTTACTTCAGCGGGAGGATCGCCGGGGAGCTGTTTTTT
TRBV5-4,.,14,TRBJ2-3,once,CASRSAAVTDTQYF,TGTGCCAGCAGATCGGCTGCGGTCACAGATACGCAGTATTTT
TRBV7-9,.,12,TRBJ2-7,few,CASSTVGYEQYF,TGTGCCAGCAGCACTGTGGGGTACGAGCAGTACTTC
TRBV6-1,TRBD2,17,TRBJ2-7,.,CASSGKGAGGRPHEQYF,TGTGCCAGCAGTGGGAAGGGCGCGGGAGGGCGCCCTCACGAGCAGTACTTC
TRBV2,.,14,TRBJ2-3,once,CASSAGARIYTQYF,TGTGCCAGCAGTGCTGGGGCGAGAATATATACGCAGTATTTT
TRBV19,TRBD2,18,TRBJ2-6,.,CASSSSTSGVAGANVLTF,TGTGCCAGTAGTTCATCCACTAGCGGGGTTGCTGGGGCCAACGTCCTGACTTTC
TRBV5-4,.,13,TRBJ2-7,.,CASSFVGYYEQYF,TGTGCCAGCAGCTTTGTAGGGTACTACGAGCAGTACTTC
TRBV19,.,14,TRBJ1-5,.,CASNPGRRNQPQHF,TGTGCCAGCAATCCGGGACGTCGCAATCAGCCCCAGCATTTT
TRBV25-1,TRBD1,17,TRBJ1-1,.,CASSDRGQGRSRTEAFF,TGTGCCAGCAGTGATAGAGGACAGGGGAGATCGAGGACTGAAGCTTTCTTT
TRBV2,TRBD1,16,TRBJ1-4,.,CASSERGGTAVEKLFF,TGTGCCAGCAGTGAAAGAGGGGGGACAGCGGTTGAAAAACTGTTTTTT
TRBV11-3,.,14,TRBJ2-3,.,CASSTRTGDLSQYF,TGTGCCAGCAGCACCCGGACGGGGGATTTGTCGCAGTATTTT
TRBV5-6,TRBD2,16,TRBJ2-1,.,CASSFILAGAYNEQFF,TGTGCCAGCAGCTTTATACTAGCGGGAGCATACAATGAGCAGTTCTTC
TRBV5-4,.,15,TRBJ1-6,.,CASSLGGTYNSPLHF,TGTGCCAGCAGCTTGGGAGGTACCTATAATTCACCCCTCCACTTT